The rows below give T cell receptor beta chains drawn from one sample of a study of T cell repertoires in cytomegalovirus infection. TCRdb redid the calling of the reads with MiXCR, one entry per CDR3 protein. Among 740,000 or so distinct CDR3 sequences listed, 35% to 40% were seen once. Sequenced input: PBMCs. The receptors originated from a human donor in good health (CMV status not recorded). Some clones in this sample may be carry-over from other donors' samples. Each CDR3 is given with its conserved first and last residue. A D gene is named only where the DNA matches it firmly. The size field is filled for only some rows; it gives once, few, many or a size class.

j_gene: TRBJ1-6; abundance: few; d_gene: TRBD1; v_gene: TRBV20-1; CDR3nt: TGCAGTGCCGGGACAGCGATTAATTCACCCCTCCACTTT; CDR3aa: CSAGTAINSPLHF
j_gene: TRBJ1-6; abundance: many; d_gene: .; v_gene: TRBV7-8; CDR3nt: TGTGCCAGCAGCTTGGTCAGGGGAGTGAATTCACCCCTCCACTTT; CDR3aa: CASSLVRGVNSPLHF
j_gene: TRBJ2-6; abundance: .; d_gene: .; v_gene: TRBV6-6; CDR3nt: TGTCCCACGAGGGGAAACTCTGGGGCCAACGTCCTGACTTTC; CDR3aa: CPTRGNSGANVLTF
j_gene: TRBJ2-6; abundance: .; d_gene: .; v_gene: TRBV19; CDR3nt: TGTGCCAGTATGTGGGGAGACTACTCTGGGGCCAACGTCCTGACTTTC; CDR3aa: CASMWGDYSGANVLTF
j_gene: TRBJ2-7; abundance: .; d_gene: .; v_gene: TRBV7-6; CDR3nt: TGTGCCAGCAGCTTAAGGACAGGCGGGGTAATAAACGAGCAGTACTTC; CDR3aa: CASSLRTGGVINEQYF
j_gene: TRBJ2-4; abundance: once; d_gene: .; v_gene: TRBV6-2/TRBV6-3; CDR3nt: TGTGCCAGCAGTTTTCCGGTGGAGGCCATCCGGGTTCAGTACTTC; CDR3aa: CASSFPVEAIRVQYF
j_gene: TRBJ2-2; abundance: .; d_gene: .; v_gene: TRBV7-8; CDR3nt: TGTGCCAGCAGCTACAGGGACATTAACACCGGGGAGCTGTTTTTT; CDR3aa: CASSYRDINTGELFF
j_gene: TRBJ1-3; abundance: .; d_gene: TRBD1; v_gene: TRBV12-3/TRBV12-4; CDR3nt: TGTGCCAGCAGAGACATGGGGACAGGGAAATGGGGCTTAAACACCATATCTTTT; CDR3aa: CASRDMGTGKWGLNTISF
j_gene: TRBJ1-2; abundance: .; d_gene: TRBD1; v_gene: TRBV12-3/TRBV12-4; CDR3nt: TGTGCCAGCAGTCCCGACCGAGACAGGGATAACTATGGCTACACCTTC; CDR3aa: CASSPDRDRDNYGYTF
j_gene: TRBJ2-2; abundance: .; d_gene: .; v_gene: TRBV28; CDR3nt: TGTGCCAGCAGTCCGCTTACGACAGGTGTTATCGGGGAGCTGTTTTTT; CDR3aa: CASSPLTTGVIGELFF
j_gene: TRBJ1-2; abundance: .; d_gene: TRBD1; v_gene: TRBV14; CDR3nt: TGTGCCAGCAGCCTAAGGACAGGGTCAACTAACTATGGCTACACCTTC; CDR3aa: CASSLRTGSTNYGYTF
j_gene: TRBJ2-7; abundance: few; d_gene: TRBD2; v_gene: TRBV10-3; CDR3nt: TGTGCCATCCGAAAACTAGCGGGGTCCTACGAGCAGTACTTC; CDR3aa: CAIRKLAGSYEQYF
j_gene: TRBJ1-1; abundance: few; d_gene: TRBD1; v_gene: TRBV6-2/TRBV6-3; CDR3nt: TGTGCCAGCAGTTACTCGCGGCGGTCAGGGGGCATGAACACTGAAGCTTTCTTT; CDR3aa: CASSYSRRSGGMNTEAFF
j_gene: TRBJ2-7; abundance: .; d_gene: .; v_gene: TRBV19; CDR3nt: TGTGCCAGTGGACGGGGCGAGAACGAGCAGTACTTC; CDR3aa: CASGRGENEQYF
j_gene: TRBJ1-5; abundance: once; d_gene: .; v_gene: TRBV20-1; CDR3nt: TGCAGTGCCCTTCGGGGGGTCAATCAGCCCCAGCATTTT; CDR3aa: CSALRGVNQPQHF
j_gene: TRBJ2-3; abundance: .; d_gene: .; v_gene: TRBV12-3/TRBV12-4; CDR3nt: TGTGCCAGCAGTTATGACGGGTGGAGCACAGATACGCAGTATTTT; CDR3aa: CASSYDGWSTDTQYF
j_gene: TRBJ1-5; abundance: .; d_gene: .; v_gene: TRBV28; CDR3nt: TGTGCCAGCACCTCTGTGGAGCCCACCCCCAACGATCAGCCCCAGCATTTT; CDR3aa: CASTSVEPTPNDQPQHF
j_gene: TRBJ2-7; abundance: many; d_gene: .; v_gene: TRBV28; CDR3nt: TGTGCCAGCAGTTATAGGACATCTTCCTCCTACGAGCAGTACTTC; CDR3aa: CASSYRTSSSYEQYF
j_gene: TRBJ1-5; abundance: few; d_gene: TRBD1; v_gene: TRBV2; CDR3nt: TGTGCCAGCAGTGTGGGACAGCGTAATCAGCCCCAGCATTTT; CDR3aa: CASSVGQRNQPQHF
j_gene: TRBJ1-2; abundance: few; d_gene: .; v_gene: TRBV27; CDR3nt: TGTGCCAGCAGTGTCGGGGGCGGTGGAAATGGCTACACCTTC; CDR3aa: CASSVGGGGNGYTF
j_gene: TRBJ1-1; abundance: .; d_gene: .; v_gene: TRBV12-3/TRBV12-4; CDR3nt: TGTGCCAGCAGTTTAAACACTGAATCTTTCTTT; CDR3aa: CASSLNTESFF
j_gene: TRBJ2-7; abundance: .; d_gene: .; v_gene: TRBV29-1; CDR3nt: TGCAGCGTTGCTTTTGCGGGTGGATCCTACGAGCAGTACTTC; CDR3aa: CSVAFAGGSYEQYF
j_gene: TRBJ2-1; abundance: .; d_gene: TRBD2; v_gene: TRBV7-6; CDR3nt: TGTGCCAGCAGCTTTGGCGGGAGCACGGGTGAGCAGTTCTTC; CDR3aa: CASSFGGSTGEQFF
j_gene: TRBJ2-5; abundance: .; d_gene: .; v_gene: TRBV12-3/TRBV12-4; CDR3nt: TGTGCCAGCCGGCCGGGGGCACCAGAGACCCAGTACTTC; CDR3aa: CASRPGAPETQYF
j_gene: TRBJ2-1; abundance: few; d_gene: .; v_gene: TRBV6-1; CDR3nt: TGTGCCAGCAGTGCGATTAGCGGAAGCTCCTACAATGAGCAGTTCTTC; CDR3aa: CASSAISGSSYNEQFF
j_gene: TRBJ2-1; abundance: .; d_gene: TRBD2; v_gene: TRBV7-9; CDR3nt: TGTGCCAGCAGCCTACCGGGGGGGCTGGTAACCTACAATGAGCAGTTCTTC; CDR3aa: CASSLPGGLVTYNEQFF
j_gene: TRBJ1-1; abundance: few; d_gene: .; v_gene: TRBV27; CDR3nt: TGTGCCAGCACCATACAGGGAGGGAGCACTGAAGCTTTCTTT; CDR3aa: CASTIQGGSTEAFF
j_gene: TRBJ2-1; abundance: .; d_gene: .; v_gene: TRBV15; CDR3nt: TGTGCCACCAGCAGAGAAAGGGCAGGTCCGGAGCAGTTCTTC; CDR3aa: CATSRERAGPEQFF
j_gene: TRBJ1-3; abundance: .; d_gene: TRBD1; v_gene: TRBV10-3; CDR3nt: TGTGCCATCGGAGCGGGACAGGGTTCTGGAAACACCATATATTTT; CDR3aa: CAIGAGQGSGNTIYF
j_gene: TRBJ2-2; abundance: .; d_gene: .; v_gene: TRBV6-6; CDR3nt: TGTGCCAGCAGTGCGACCAGGGTCGCTGGCGGGGAGCTGTTTTTT; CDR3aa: CASSATRVAGGELFF
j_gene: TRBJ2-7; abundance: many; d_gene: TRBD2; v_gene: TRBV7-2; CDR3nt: TGTGCCAGCAGCTTAGTTCCTAGCGGGGCCTCCTACGAGCAGTACTTC; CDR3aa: CASSLVPSGASYEQYF
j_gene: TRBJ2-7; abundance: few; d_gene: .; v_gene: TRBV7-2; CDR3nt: TGTGCCAGCAGTTTTGGGGGGGGCGGCTACGAGCAGTACTTC; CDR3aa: CASSFGGGGYEQYF
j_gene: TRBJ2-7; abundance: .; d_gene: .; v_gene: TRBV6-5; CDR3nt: TGTGCCAGCAGTTACTCGATCCCTTCGTACGAGCAGTACTTC; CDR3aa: CASSYSIPSYEQYF
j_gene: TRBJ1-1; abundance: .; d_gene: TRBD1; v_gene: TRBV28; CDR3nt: TGTGCCAGCAGTCGGACAGGGGGAGTAAGTACTGAAGCTTTCTTT; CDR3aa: CASSRTGGVSTEAFF
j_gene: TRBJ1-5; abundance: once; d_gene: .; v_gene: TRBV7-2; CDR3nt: TGTGCCATCAGCTTAGTAGCTGTTCATCAGCCCCAGCATTTT; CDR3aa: CAISLVAVHQPQHF
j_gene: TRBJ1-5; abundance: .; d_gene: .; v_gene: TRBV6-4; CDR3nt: TGTGCCAGCAGTGAAGAGGGGGGCCTCAATCAGCCCCAGCATTTT; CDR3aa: CASSEEGGLNQPQHF
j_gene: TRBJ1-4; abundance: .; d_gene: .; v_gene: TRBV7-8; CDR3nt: TGTGCCAGCAGCCAATTAACTGGGGAGGGTGAAAAACTGTGTTTT; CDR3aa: CASSQLTGEGEKLCF
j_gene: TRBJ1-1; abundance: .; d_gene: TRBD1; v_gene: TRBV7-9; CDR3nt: TGTGCCAGCAGCTTAGGGCGAGCTTCCAGACAGGGAATGAACACTGAAGCTTTCTTT; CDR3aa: CASSLGRASRQGMNTEAFF
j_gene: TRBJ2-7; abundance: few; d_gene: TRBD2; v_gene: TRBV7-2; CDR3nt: TGTGCCAGCAGTGGACTAGCGGGAGGCTCCTACGAGCAGTACTTC; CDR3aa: CASSGLAGGSYEQYF
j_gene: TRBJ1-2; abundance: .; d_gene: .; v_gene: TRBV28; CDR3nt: TGTGCCACCGGGGCCACTAACTATGGCTACACCTTC; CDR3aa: CATGATNYGYTF
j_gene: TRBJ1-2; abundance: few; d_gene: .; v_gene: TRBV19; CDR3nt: TGTGCCAGTAGCCCCCCGGGGGACACATATAACTATGGCTACACCTTC; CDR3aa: CASSPPGDTYNYGYTF
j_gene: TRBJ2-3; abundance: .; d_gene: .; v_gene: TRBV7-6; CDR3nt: TGTGCCAGCAGCCAGGAAGGAGATACGCAGTATTTT; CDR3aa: CASSQEGDTQYF
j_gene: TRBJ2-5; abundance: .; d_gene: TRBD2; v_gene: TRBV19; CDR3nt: TGTGCCAGTAGTCAATCCCTCGGGACTAGCGGGGCCGCAGCCCAGTACTTC; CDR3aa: CASSQSLGTSGAAAQYF
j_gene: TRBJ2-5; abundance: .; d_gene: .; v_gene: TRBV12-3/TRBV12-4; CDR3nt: TGTGCCAGCAGTCCCTTTGTTATACAAGAGACCCAGTACTTC; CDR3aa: CASSPFVIQETQYF
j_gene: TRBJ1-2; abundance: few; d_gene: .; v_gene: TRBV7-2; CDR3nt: TGTGCCAGCAGCTTAGACGGGGCTTACTATGGCTACACCTTC; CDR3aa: CASSLDGAYYGYTF
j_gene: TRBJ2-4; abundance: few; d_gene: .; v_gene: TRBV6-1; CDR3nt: TGTGCCAGCAGGGGACAAACCATTCAGTACTTC; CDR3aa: CASRGQTIQYF
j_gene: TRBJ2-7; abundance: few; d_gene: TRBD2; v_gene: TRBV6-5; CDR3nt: TGTGCCAGCAGTTACTCGAGAGGCGGAGCGGGAACCTACGAGCAGTACTTC; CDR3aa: CASSYSRGGAGTYEQYF
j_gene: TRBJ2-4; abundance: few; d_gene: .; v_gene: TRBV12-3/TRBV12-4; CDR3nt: TGTGCCAGCAGTTTAGACGTGGGGCGACAGGCGCCGAAAAACATTCAGTACTTC; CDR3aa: CASSLDVGRQAPKNIQYF
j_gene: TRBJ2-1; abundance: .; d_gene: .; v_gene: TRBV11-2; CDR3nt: TGTGCCAGCAGCTTAAGATCTCTTAGGGGCGGCAATGACCAGGTCTTC; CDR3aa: CASSLRSLRGGNDQVF
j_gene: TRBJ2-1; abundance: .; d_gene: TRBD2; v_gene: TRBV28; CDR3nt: TGTGCCAGCAGGATGACTAGCGGGAGGGTTTTCTACAATGAGCAGTTCTTC; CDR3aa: CASRMTSGRVFYNEQFF
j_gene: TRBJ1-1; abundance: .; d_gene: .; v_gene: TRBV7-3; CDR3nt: TGTGCCAGCAGCTTATTTCCGGGGTCGACTGAAGCTTTCTTT; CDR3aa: CASSLFPGSTEAFF
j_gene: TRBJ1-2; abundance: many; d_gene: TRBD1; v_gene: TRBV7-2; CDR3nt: TGTGCCAGCAGCCGAACAGGGGGTAGCTATGGCTACACCTTC; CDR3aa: CASSRTGGSYGYTF
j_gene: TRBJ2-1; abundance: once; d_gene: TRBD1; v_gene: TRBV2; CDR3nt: TGTGCCAGCAGCGTGGGACAGAACAATGAGCAGTTCTTC; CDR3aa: CASSVGQNNEQFF
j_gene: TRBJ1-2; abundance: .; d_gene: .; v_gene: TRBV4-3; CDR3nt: TGCGCCAGCAGCCCCGATCGGGGGCTCGTTAACTATGGCTACACCTTC; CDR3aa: CASSPDRGLVNYGYTF
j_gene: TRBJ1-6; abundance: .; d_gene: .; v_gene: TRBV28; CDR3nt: TGTGCCAGCAGTTTCTTAGTCCCGTATAATTCACCCCTCCACTTT; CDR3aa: CASSFLVPYNSPLHF
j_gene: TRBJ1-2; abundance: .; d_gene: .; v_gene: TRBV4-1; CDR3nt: TGCGCCAGCAGCCAAGTTGGAGGACCGAACTATGGCTACACCTTC; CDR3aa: CASSQVGGPNYGYTF
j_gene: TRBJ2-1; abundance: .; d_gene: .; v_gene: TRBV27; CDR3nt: TGTGCCAGCAGTTTACGGGGTAGCAATGAGCAGTTCTTC; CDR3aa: CASSLRGSNEQFF
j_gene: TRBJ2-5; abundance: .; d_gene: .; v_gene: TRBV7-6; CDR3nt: TGTGCCAGCAGCTTGGTCATCAATGGAGAGACCCAGTACTTC; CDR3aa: CASSLVINGETQYF